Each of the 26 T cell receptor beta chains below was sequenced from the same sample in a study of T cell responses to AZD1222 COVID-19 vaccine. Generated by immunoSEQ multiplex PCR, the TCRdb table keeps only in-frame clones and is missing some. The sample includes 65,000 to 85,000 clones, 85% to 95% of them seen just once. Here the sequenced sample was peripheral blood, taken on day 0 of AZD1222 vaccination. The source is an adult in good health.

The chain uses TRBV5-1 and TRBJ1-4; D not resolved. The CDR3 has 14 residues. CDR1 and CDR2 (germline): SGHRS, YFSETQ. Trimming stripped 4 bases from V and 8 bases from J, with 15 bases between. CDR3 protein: CASSKDRGGEKLFF. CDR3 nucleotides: TGCGCCAGCAGCAAGGACCGTGGAGGAGAAAAACTGTTTTTT.

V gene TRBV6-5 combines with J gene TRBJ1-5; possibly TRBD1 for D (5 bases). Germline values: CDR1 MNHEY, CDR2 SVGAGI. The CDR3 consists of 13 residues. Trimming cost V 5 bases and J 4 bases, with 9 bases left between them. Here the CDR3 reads CASSPGANQPQHF. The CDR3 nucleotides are TGTGCCAGCAGTCCCGGGGCTAATCAGCCCCAGCATTTT.

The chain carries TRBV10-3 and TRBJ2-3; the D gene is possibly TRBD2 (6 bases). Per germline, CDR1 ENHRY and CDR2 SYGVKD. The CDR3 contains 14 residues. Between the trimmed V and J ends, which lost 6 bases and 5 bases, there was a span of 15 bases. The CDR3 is CAISELRERDTQYF. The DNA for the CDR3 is TGTGCCATCAGCGAACTCCGGGAGCGAGATACGCAGTATTTT.

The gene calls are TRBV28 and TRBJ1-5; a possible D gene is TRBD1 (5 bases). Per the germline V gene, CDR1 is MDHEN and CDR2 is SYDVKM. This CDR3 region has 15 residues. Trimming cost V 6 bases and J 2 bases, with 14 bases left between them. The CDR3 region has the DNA TGTGCCAGCAGGGGGGTGAGGGTCGGCAATCAGCCCCAGCATTTT. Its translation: CASRGVRVGNQPQHF.

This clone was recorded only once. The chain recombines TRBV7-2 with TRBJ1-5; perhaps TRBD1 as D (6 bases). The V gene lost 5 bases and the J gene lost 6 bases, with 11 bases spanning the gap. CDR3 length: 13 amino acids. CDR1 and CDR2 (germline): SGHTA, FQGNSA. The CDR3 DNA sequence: TGTGCCAGCAGCGGGGACATGATTCAGCCCCAGCATTTT. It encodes CASSGDMIQPQHF. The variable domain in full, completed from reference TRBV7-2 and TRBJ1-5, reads GAGVSQSPSNKVTEKGKDVELRCDPISGHTALYWYRQSLGQGLEFLIYFQGNSAPDKSGLPSDRFSAERTGGSVSTLTIQRTQQEDSAVYLCASSGDMIQPQHFGDGTRLSIL.

Here the CDR3 reads CASSRTRDPKSTEAFF. The CDR3 nucleotides read TGTGCCAGTAGTAGGACGAGGGACCCCAAGAGCACTGAAGCTTTCTTT. This chain connects TRBV19 to TRBJ1-1; TRBD1 might be the D (5 bases). Deletions cut 4 bases from V and 4 bases from J, with 19 bases between. This CDR3 is built from 16 residues. Germline assignment: CDR1 LNHDA and CDR2 SQIVND (reference sequence).

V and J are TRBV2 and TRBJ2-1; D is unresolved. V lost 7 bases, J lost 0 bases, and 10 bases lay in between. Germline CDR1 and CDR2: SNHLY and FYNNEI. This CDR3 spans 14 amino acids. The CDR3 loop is CASNDESSYNEQFF. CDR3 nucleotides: TGTGCCAGCAATGACGAGAGCTCCTACAATGAGCAGTTCTTC.

The CDR3 DNA is TGTGCCTGGCAAACGACAGGGGCTGGCTACACCTTC. Amino acids: CAWQTTGAGYTF. The chain employs TRBV30 and TRBJ1-2; 8 bases are shared with TRBD1. V was clipped by 5 bases and J by 7 bases; unmatched bases: 6. Germline V gene lookup returns CDR1 GTSNPN and CDR2 SVGIG (reference sequence). CDR3 length equals 12 residues.

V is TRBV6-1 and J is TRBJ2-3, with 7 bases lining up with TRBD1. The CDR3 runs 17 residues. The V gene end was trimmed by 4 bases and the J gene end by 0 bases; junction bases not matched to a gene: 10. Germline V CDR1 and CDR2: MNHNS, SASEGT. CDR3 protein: CASSVWFRDSSTDTQYF. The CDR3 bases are TGTGCCAGCAGTGTATGGTTCCGGGACAGTAGCACAGATACGCAGTATTTT.

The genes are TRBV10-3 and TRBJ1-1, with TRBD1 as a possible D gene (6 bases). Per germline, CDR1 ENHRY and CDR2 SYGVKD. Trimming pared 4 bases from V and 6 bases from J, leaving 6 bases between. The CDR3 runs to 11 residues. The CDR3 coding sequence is TGTGCCATCAGTGCAGGGGCTGAAGCTTTCTTT. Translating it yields CAISAGAEAFF.

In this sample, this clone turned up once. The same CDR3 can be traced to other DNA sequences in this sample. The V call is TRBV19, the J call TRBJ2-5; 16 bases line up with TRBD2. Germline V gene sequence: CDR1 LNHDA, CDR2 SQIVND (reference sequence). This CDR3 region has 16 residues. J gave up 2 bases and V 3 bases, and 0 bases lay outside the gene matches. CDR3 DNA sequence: TGTGCCAGTAGTATGGGACTAGCGGGGGGGCAAGAGACCCAGTACTTC. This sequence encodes CASSMGLAGGQETQYF. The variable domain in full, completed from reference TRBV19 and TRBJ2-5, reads DGGITQSPKYLFRKEGQNVTLSCEQNLNHDAMYWYRQDPGQGLRLIYYSQIVNDFQKGDIAEGYSVSREKKESFPLTVTSAQKNPTAFYLCASSMGLAGGQETQYFGPGTRLLVL.

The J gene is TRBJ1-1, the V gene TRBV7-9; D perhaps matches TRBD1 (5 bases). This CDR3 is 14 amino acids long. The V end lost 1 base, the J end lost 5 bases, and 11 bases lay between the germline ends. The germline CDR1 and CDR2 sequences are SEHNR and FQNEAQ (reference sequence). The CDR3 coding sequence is TGTGCCAGCAGCTTAGGTCAGGGTATGACTGAAGCTTTCTTT. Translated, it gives CASSLGQGMTEAFF.

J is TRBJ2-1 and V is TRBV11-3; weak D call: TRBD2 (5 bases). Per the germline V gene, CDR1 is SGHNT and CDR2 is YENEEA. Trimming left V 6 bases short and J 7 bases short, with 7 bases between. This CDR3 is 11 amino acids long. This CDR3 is CASSRENEQFF. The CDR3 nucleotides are TGTGCCAGCAGTAGGGAGAATGAGCAGTTCTTC.

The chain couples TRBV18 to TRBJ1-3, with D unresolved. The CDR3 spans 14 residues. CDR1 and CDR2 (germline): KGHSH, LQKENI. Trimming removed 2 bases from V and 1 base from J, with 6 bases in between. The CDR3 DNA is TGTGCCAGCTCACCAGGCCTATCTGGAAACACCATATATTTT. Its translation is CASSPGLSGNTIYF.

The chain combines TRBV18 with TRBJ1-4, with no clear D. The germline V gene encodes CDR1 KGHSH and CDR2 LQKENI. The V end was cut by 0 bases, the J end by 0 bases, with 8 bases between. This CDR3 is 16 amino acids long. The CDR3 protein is CASSPPSGATNEKLFF. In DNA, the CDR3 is TGTGCCAGCTCACCACCCAGCGGAGCAACTAATGAAAAACTGTTTTTT.

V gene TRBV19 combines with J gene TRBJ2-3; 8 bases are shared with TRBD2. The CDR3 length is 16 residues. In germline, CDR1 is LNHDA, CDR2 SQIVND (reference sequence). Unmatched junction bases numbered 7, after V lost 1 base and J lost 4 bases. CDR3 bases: TGTGCCAGTAGTATAGGAAATAGCGGGGTAGCAGATACGCAGTATTTT. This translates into CASSIGNSGVADTQYF.

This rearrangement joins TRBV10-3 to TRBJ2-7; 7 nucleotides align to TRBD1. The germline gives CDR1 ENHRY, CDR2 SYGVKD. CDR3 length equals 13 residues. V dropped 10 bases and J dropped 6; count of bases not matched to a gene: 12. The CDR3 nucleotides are TGTGCCACCCAACAGGGGAACGTGGTCGAGCAGTACTTC. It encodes CATQQGNVVEQYF.

The CDR3 nucleotides read TGTGCCATCAGTGATCAGGGGGGACGACAAGAGACCCAGTACTTC. Translating gives CAISDQGGRQETQYF. V and J are TRBV10-3 and TRBJ2-5, with a weak D call TRBD1 (7 bases). CDR1 is ENHRY and CDR2 is SYGVKD in the germline V gene. Trimming pared 3 bases from V and 2 bases from J, leaving 13 bases between. This CDR3 is 15 amino acids long.

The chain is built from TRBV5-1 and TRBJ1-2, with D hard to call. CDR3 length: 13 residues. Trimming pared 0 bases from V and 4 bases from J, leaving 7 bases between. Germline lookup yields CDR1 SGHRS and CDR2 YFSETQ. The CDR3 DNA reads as TGCGCCAGCAGCTTGGGACACCTCTATGGCTACACCTTC. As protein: CASSLGHLYGYTF.

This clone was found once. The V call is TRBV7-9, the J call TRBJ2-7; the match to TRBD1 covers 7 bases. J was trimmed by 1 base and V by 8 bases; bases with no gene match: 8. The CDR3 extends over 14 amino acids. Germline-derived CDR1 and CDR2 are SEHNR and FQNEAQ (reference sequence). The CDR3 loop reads CASGKGQPSYEQYF. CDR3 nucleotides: TGTGCCAGCGGAAAGGGACAGCCATCCTACGAGCAGTACTTC. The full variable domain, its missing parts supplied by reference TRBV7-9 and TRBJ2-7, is DTGVSQNPRHKITKRGQNVTFRCDPISEHNRLYWYRQTLGQGPEFLTYFQNEAQLEKSRLLSDRFSAERPKGSFSTLEIQRTEQGDSAMYLCASGKGQPSYEQYFGPGTRLTVT.

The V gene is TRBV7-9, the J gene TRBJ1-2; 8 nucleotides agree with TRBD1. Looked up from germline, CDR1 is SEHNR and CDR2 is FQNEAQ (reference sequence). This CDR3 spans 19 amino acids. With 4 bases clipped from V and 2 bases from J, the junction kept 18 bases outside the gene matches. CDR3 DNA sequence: TGTGCCAGCAGCTCGTACCCGGGACAGGACAACTCCCTAAACTATGGCTACACCTTC. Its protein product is CASSSYPGQDNSLNYGYTF.

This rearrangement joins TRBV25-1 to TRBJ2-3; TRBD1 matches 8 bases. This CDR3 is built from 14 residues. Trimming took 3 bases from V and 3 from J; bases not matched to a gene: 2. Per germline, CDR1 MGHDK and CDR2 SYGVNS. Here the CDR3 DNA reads TGTGCCAGCAGTGATCAGGGGGCTACAGATACGCAGTATTTT. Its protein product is CASSDQGATDTQYF.

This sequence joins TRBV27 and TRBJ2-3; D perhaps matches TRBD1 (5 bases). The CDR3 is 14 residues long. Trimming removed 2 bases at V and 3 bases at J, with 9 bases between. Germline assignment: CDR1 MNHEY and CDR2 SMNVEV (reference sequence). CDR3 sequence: CASSLQGLTDTQYF. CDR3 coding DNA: TGTGCCAGCAGTTTACAGGGTTTGACAGATACGCAGTATTTT.

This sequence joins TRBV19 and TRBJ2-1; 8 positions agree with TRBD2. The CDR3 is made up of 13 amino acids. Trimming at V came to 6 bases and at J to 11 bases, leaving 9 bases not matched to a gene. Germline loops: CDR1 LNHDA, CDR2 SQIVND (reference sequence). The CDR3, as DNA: TGTGCCAGTAGCCCGATGGCGGGGGGCAAGCAGTTCTTC. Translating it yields CASSPMAGGKQFF. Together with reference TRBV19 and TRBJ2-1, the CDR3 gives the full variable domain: DGGITQSPKYLFRKEGQNVTLSCEQNLNHDAMYWYRQDPGQGLRLIYYSQIVNDFQKGDIAEGYSVSREKKESFPLTVTSAQKNPTAFYLCASSPMAGGKQFFGPGTRLTVL.

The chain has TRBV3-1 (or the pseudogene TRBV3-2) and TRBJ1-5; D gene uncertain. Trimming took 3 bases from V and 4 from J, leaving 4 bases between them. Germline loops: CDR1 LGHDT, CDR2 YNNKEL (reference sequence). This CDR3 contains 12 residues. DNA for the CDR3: TGTGCCAGCAGCCACTTGAATCAGCCCCAGCATTTT. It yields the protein CASSHLNQPQHF.

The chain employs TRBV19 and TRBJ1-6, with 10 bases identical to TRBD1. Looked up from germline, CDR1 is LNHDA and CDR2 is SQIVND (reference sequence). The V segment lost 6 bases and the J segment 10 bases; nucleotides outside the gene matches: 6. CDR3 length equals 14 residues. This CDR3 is CASRRDRGDSPLHF. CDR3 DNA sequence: TGTGCCAGTAGAAGGGACAGGGGAGACTCACCCCTCCACTTT. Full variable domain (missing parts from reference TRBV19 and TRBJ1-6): DGGITQSPKYLFRKEGQNVTLSCEQNLNHDAMYWYRQDPGQGLRLIYYSQIVNDFQKGDIAEGYSVSREKKESFPLTVTSAQKNPTAFYLCASRRDRGDSPLHFGNGTRLTVT.